The 23 T cell receptor beta chains listed next were all sequenced from one sample in a study of blood T cell repertoires in COVID-19. This table comes from immunoSEQ multiplex PCR, and its TCRdb copy is limited to in-frame clones, with some not included. Counted here are 120,000 or so clones, about 86% occurring once; the ten biggest clones make up around 0.81%. The sample comprised peripheral blood. Receptors originate from a woman aged 45 to 65 with active or convalescent COVID-19.

The V gene is TRBV7-2, the J gene TRBJ2-7, with TRBD1 identical over 7 bases. V was pared by 5 bases and J by 2 bases, with 21 bases of the junction left unmatched. The germline CDR1 and CDR2 sequences are SGHTA and FQGNSA. There are 19 residues in the CDR3. The CDR3 here is CASSPPRVTGKPKTYEQYF. In nucleotides, the CDR3 is TGTGCCAGCAGCCCCCCCCGGGTGACAGGGAAGCCCAAGACCTACGAGCAGTACTTC.

This rearrangement joins TRBV18 to TRBJ2-3, with TRBD2 matching over 13 bases. Germline V gene sequence: CDR1 KGHSH, CDR2 LQKENI. Trimming cost V 5 bases and J 1 base; bases outside gene matches: 12. CDR3 length equals 19 residues. Here the CDR3 DNA reads TGTGCCAGCTCAACCTATGAGACTAGCGGGAGGAGAGGCACAGATACGCAGTATTTT. This translates into CASSTYETSGRRGTDTQYF.

V and J are TRBV18 and TRBJ2-1; D is uncertain. There are 14 residues in the CDR3. The germline V and J ends were trimmed by 6 bases and 7 bases, with 16 bases remaining between them. Per the germline V gene, CDR1 is KGHSH and CDR2 is LQKENI. CDR3 in DNA: TGTGCCAGCTCTTCCGACCCGGGTGGGAATGAGCAGTTCTTC. This gives the protein CASSSDPGGNEQFF.

The chain carries TRBV3-1 (or the pseudogene TRBV3-2) and TRBJ2-3, with D uncertain. The V end was cut by 2 bases, the J end by 3 bases, with 12 bases between. The CDR3 runs to 15 residues. The germline V gene has CDR1 LGHDT and CDR2 YNNKEL (reference sequence). CDR3 bases: TGTGCCAGCAGCCAACGTGAATCCGCGACAGATACGCAGTATTTT. Translated: CASSQRESATDTQYF.

The J gene is TRBJ2-1, the V gene TRBV27; a weak D match, TRBD1 (6 bases). The CDR3 extends over 15 amino acids. V dropped 0 bases and J dropped 4 bases, with 10 bases sitting between them. CDR1 and CDR2 (germline): MNHEY, SMNVEV (reference sequence). CDR3 protein: CASSLSGGNYNEQFF. CDR3 bases: TGTGCCAGCAGTTTATCAGGGGGAAATTACAATGAGCAGTTCTTC.

The chain carries TRBV7-8 and TRBJ2-7, with 8 bases matching TRBD2. The J segment lost 2 bases and the V segment lost 2 bases, leaving 5 bases of the junction unmatched. The CDR3 covers 15 residues. Germline V gene data show CDR1 as SGHVS and CDR2 as FQNEAQ. This CDR3 reads CASSLQAGEAYEQYF. The CDR3 bases are TGTGCCAGCAGCTTACAAGCGGGAGAAGCCTACGAGCAGTACTTC.

The chain couples TRBV5-4 to TRBJ2-7; 7 bases fit TRBD2. Germline CDR1 and CDR2: SGHNT and YYREEE (reference sequence). V lost 4 bases and J lost 3; bases outside the gene matches: 4. The CDR3 contains 13 residues. CDR3 loop: CASSRDYIYEQYF. For the CDR3, the DNA is TGTGCCAGCAGCCGGGACTACATCTACGAGCAGTACTTC. Variable domain in full (rest from reference TRBV5-4 and TRBJ2-7): ETGVTQSPTHLIKTRGQQVTLRCSSQSGHNTVSWYQQALGQGPQFIFQYYREEENGRGNFPPRFSGLQFPNYSSELNVNALELDDSALYLCASSRDYIYEQYFGPGTRLTVT.

This chain links TRBV3-1 (or the pseudogene TRBV3-2) with TRBJ1-1; TRBD1 matches 7 bases. V gave up 2 bases and J gave up 4 bases; unmatched junction bases: 4. Germline-derived CDR1 and CDR2 are LGHDT and YNNKEL (reference sequence). This CDR3 comprises 14 residues. Here the CDR3 DNA reads TGTGCCAGCAGCCAACAGGGGGGAGTCACTGAAGCTTTCTTT. This codes for CASSQQGGVTEAFF.

The gene calls are TRBV5-8 and TRBJ1-2; a weak D match, TRBD1 (5 bases). The CDR3 consists of 14 residues. The germline V gene has CDR1 SGHTS and CDR2 YDEGEE. V shed 0 bases and J shed 8 bases, with 14 bases lying between them. The CDR3 reads CASSLEGPDAGYTF. The CDR3 region has the DNA TGTGCCAGCAGCTTGGAGGGGCCTGATGCAGGCTACACCTTC.

V usage is TRBV7-2 and J usage is TRBJ1-3, with D possibly TRBD1 on 5 matching bases. The CDR3 is 15 amino acids. Germline CDR1 and CDR2: SGHTA and FQGNSA. The germline V and J ends were trimmed by 2 bases and 4 bases, with 12 bases remaining between them. CDR3 protein: CASSLKAGNGNTIYF. The CDR3 coding sequence is TGTGCCAGCAGCTTAAAGGCAGGGAACGGAAACACCATATATTTT.

The rearrangement uses TRBV7-2 and TRBJ2-5, with TRBD2 as a possible D gene (6 bases). Germline loops: CDR1 SGHTA, CDR2 FQGNSA. Trimming shortened V by 5 bases and J by 5 bases, and 18 bases separated the two germline ends. This CDR3 is 15 amino acids long. The CDR3 DNA reads as TGTGCCAGCAGCCCCCGACCTCTAGCGAGGGAGACCCAGTACTTC. Encoded protein: CASSPRPLARETQYF.

A note on this clone: Other DNA sequences from this sample encode an identical CDR3 as well. The chain employs TRBV9 and TRBJ1-5, with D maybe TRBD1 (5 bases). CDR3 length equals 14 residues. V lost 0 bases, J lost 4 bases, and 8 bases lay in between. Germline assignment: CDR1 SGDLS and CDR2 YYNGEE. This CDR3 is CASSVGGGNQPQHF. In DNA, the CDR3 is TGTGCCAGCAGCGTAGGGGGGGGGAATCAGCCCCAGCATTTT.

In regard to this clone: At one end the junction does not follow the germline gene, possibly because of a read error. The chain employs TRBV28 and TRBJ2-7; D uncertain. Germline CDR1 is MDHEN and CDR2 is SYDVKM. The CDR3 has 11 amino acids. In DNA, the CDR3 is TGTGCCATCTCACAAGGATCGGAGCATTACTTC. As protein: CAISQGSEHYF.

This clone was seen a handful of times. CDR3 coding DNA: TGTGCCAGCAGCCAAGGGGCGAAAAAGGCAGCAGCTTTCTTT. Translation gives CASSQGAKKAAAFF. The chain joins TRBV3-1 (or the pseudogene TRBV3-2) to TRBJ1-1; D is undetermined. V was shortened by 1 base and J by 10 bases, with 16 bases between the two germline ends. The CDR3 covers 14 residues. Germline lookup yields CDR1 LGHDT and CDR2 YNNKEL (reference sequence).

The rearrangement joins TRBV2 to TRBJ2-3; D may be TRBD1 (6 bases). Germline CDR1 and CDR2: SNHLY and FYNNEI. Trimming left V 4 bases short and J 0 bases short, with 8 bases between. CDR3 size: 14 residues. Written as DNA, the CDR3 is TGTGCCAGCAGTGCGGACAGTAGCACAGATACGCAGTATTTT. Translated, it gives CASSADSSTDTQYF.

This chain connects TRBV19 to TRBJ2-7; the D gene is possibly TRBD2 (5 bases). The germline V gene encodes CDR1 LNHDA and CDR2 SQIVND (reference sequence). The CDR3 has 14 amino acids. Trimming left V 7 bases short and J 6 bases short, with 19 bases between. The CDR3 region is CASTPRPSRGEQYF. As DNA, the CDR3 is TGTGCCAGTACCCCCCGGCCTTCTCGGGGCGAGCAGTACTTC.

V and J are TRBV27 and TRBJ1-4, with D perhaps TRBD1 (5 bases). Germline V gene lookup returns CDR1 MNHEY and CDR2 SMNVEV (reference sequence). CDR3 length equals 13 residues. Trimming shortened V by 6 bases and J by 0 bases, and 5 bases separated the two germline ends. The DNA of the CDR3 is TGTGCCAGCAGAGGGGCAACTAATGAAAAACTGTTTTTT. It translates to CASRGATNEKLFF.

The gene calls are TRBV28 and TRBJ2-7; a weak D match, TRBD2 (5 bases). V lost 5 bases, J lost 3 bases, and 11 bases lay in between. This CDR3 has 13 amino acids. Germline V lookup: CDR1 MDHEN, CDR2 SYDVKM. CDR3 loop: CASSPGVIYEQYF. CDR3 DNA: TGTGCCAGCAGTCCCGGGGTGATCTACGAGCAGTACTTC. Variable domain in full (rest from reference TRBV28 and TRBJ2-7): DVKVTQSSRYLVKRTGEKVFLECVQDMDHENMFWYRQDPGLGLRLIYFSYDVKMKEKGDIPEGYSVSREKKERFSLILESASTNQTSMYLCASSPGVIYEQYFGPGTRLTVT.

The J gene is TRBJ1-5, the V gene TRBV20-1, with 10 nucleotides matching TRBD1. Germline values: CDR1 DFQATT, CDR2 SNEGSKA (reference sequence). Germline trimming cut 3 bases from V and 1 base from J; bases unmatched to any gene: 9. There are 17 residues in the CDR3. The CDR3 protein is CSASLGQGVRSNQPQHF. As DNA, the CDR3 is TGCAGTGCTAGTCTTGGACAGGGGGTAAGGAGCAATCAGCCCCAGCATTTT.

V and J are TRBV6-5 and TRBJ2-7, with D possibly being TRBD2 (6 bases). Germline CDR1 MNHEY, CDR2 SVGAGI. CDR3 size: 14 residues. V gave up 6 bases and J gave up 0 bases, with 12 bases separating them. The chain's CDR3 is CASRTTRSSYEQYF. Written as DNA, the CDR3 is TGTGCCAGCAGGACGACTAGGAGCTCCTACGAGCAGTACTTC.

The chain links TRBV2 to TRBJ2-3; 11 bases are shared with TRBD2. The CDR3 spans 18 residues. Trimming cost V 8 bases and J 0 bases; bases outside gene matches: 13. CDR1 SNHLY and CDR2 FYNNEI come from the germline V gene. The CDR3 DNA is TGTGCCAGCTCTCTACTAGCGGGAGAGGGGTCTAGCACAGATACGCAGTATTTT. Its protein product is CASSLLAGEGSSTDTQYF.

The V call is TRBV20-1, the J call TRBJ2-4; D unresolved. Trimming left V 3 bases short and J 10 bases short, with 10 bases between. Germline V gene data show CDR1 as DFQATT and CDR2 as SNEGSKA (reference sequence). CDR3 length equals 11 residues. CDR3 nucleotide sequence: TGCAGTGCTAGCCTAGGTGATATTCAGTACTTC. Translating gives CSASLGDIQYF.

The genes are TRBV24-1 and TRBJ2-1; the D gene is possibly TRBD2 (7 bases). Trimming removed 3 bases at V and 5 bases at J, with 16 bases between. Germline CDR1 is KGHDR and CDR2 is SFDVKD. CDR3 length: 16 residues. For the CDR3, the DNA is TGTGCCACCAGTGATGTAGGGGGGGGAGGACACAATGAGCAGTTCTTC. It encodes CATSDVGGGGHNEQFF.